This T cell receptor beta chain was found in a study of T cell changes during pregnancy in multiple sclerosis. Assay: immunoSEQ multiplex PCR; the TCRdb copy retains only in-frame clones and omits some. This sample yields approximately 99,000 clones, of which about nine tenths are seen a single time; 0.76% belongs to the top ten. V lost 4 bases and J lost 5; bases outside the gene matches: 6. The CDR3 covers 14 residues. CDR1 and CDR2 from the germline V gene are ENHRY and SYGVKD. The V and J genes are TRBV10-3 and TRBJ1-1; TRBD1 agrees at 8 bases. This TCR derives from a female donor in good health, enrolled as a control in a pregnancy study. Specimen: peripheral blood, collected in the second trimester of pregnancy. The CDR3 coding sequence is TGTGCCATCAGTGGGCAAACAGGGGGAACTGAAGCTTTCTTT. It specifies CAISGQTGGTEAFF.